The T cell receptor beta chain under discussion was sequenced for a study of technical replicates of blood from several donors. V gave up 10 bases and J gave up 8 bases; unmatched junction bases: 19. The germline V gene encodes CDR1 MNHNY and CDR2 SVGAGI (reference sequence). CDR3 length: 16 amino acids. Data came from immunoSEQ multiplex PCR; TCRdb stores just in-frame clones and leaves some out. Among about 100,000 clones listed, over 90% were seen once. Sequencing was performed on T cells isolated from PBMCs. The chain is built from TRBV6-6 and TRBJ2-1, with 8 bases aligning to TRBD2. The TCR was taken from a human donor in good health. CDR3 coding DNA: TGTGCCACTCAGGGGCCTAGCGGGTCAGGAGGCTATGAGCAGTTCTTC. Its translation: CATQGPSGSGGYEQFF.